Presented here are 5 T cell receptor beta chains from one specimen sequenced in a study of identical twins. TCRdb itself ran the 5' RACE reads through MiXCR, one entry per CDR3 protein. The repertoire holds roughly 290,000 distinct CDR3 sequences, around 8.8% seen once, with approximately 2.1% in the top ten. This same sample was also part of a study on yellow fever vaccine responses in identical twins.

Material for sequencing was memory (CD45RO+) T cells sorted from blood. Receptors originate from a woman between 18 and 29 years old in good health.

This clonotype appeared a few times. The J gene is TRBJ2-3, the V gene TRBV20-1; D is possibly TRBD2 (5 bases). CDR3 size: 14 residues. CDR1 and CDR2 (germline): DFQATT, SNEGSKA (reference sequence). The CDR3 DNA reads as TGCAGCGGTGGATCCGGGCGGGCCTCAGATACGCAGTATTTT. As protein: CSGGSGRASDTQYF.

The chain uses TRBV24-1 and TRBJ2-3; D possibly uses TRBD1 or TRBD2 (5 bases each). Germline V gene sequence: CDR1 KGHDR, CDR2 SFDVKD. The CDR3 is 15 residues long. The ends were cut back, 6 bases at V and 2 bases at J, with 14 bases in the middle. The CDR3 sequence is CATSKRDQITDTQYF. The CDR3 coding sequence is TGTGCCACCAGTAAAAGGGACCAGATCACAGATACGCAGTATTTT.

This clonotype showed up many times. The rearrangement joins TRBV12-3 or TRBV12-4 to TRBJ2-5; 10 nucleotides agree with TRBD1. This CDR3 spans 16 amino acids. V lost 2 bases to trimming and J lost 5 bases; unmatched junction nucleotides: 8. This chain's CDR3 is CASSLIVTGGRETQYF. CDR3 DNA sequence: TGTGCCAGCAGTTTAATCGTGACAGGGGGCCGGGAGACCCAGTACTTC.

The chain has TRBV4-1 and TRBJ2-7; D call uncertain. There are 16 residues in the CDR3. V lost 2 bases and J 3 bases, leaving 17 bases between the germline ends. The germline V gene has CDR1 MGHRA and CDR2 YSYEKL. CDR3 in amino acids: CASSQLPGPASYEQYF. In nucleotides, the CDR3 is TGCGCCAGCAGCCAATTGCCGGGCCCCGCCAGCTACGAGCAGTACTTC.

This clonotype was detected a few times. This chain links TRBV7-9 with TRBJ1-2, with TRBD1 identical over 10 bases. Unmatched junction bases numbered 8, after V lost 8 bases and J lost 2 bases. This CDR3 contains 15 residues. The germline V gene has CDR1 SEHNR and CDR2 FQNEAQ (reference sequence). This CDR3 reads CASGPPGQGNYGYTF. CDR3 nucleotides: TGTGCCAGCGGACCTCCGGGACAGGGGAACTATGGCTACACCTTC.